This T cell receptor (beta chain) was sequenced in a study of human T cells and chemical hapten exposure. Study-level points and caveats: Relative to control repertoires, expanded TCRs gave rise to significantly more large CDR3 similarity clusters.

Remarks on this clonotype: Its target is not known.

Sample time point: pre-sensitization, week 0. Treatment denoted: therapeutic diphenylcyclopropenone sensitization with weekly scalp DPC. The donor pool consisted of alopecia patients aged 18 to 70 years, considered suitable for DPC. Germline V CDR1 and CDR2: SGDLS, YYNGEE. The CDR3 contains 15 residues. V lost 4 bases, J lost 1 base, and 4 bases stayed unmatched. One entry per CDR3 protein, called by TCRdb with MiXCR from the RACE reads. Among tens of thousands of distinct CDR3 sequences, 9.5% to 15% were seen once, and the ten largest hold about 5.7%. The sequencing here drew on whole blood, taken in connection with sensitization to the hapten diphenylcyclopropenone (DPC). The TCR comes from a woman under 40 with alopecia areata. Some clones in this sample may be carry-over from other donors' samples. The chain uses TRBV9 and TRBJ2-1; TRBD2 matches at 8 bases. CDR3 residues: CASSHSGISYNEQFF. The CDR3 region has the DNA TGTGCCAGCAGCCATAGCGGGATTTCCTACAATGAGCAGTTCTTC.